This TCR beta chain was documented in a study of T cells in localized non-small cell lung cancer. Study-wide points: Greater blood T cell density accompanied longer overall survival.

The method was immunoSEQ multiplex PCR; TCRdb's version includes in-frame clones alone and lacks a portion of them. This sample yields some 25,000 clones, of which around 85% are seen a single time; 9.5% to 10% belongs to the top ten. With respect to this clone: Its specificity is not known.

Trimming shortened V by 3 bases and J by 2 bases, and 15 bases separated the two germline ends. The germline gives CDR1 MNHEY, CDR2 SVGAGI. The CDR3 totals 16 residues. The sample consisted of peripheral blood, taken before any cancer treatment. The sequence derives from a man aged 40-75 years with stage III squamous cell lung carcinoma. The V call is TRBV6-5, the J call TRBJ2-3; the D gene is possibly TRBD2 (6 bases). In nucleotides, the CDR3 is TGTGCCAGCAGTTATGCCAGGGAGGAGGACACAGATACGCAGTATTTT. It translates to CASSYAREEDTDTQYF.